These 8 T cell receptor beta chains were sequenced from one sample in a study of PD-L1 blockade in urothelial cancer. Clones were read by immunoSEQ multiplex PCR, and TCRdb kept only the in-frame ones, dropping some. The sample records about 41,000 clones, roughly 85% being singletons. Time point noted: peripheral blood 6 weeks after treatment start. Sequences were derived from PBMCs, sampled around atezolizumab (anti-PD-L1) treatment. The receptors shown here come from a man aged 70 or older with urothelial cancer.

The CDR3 spells CASSPGQGSSNQPQHF. The CDR3 bases are TGCGCCAGCAGCCCAGGACAGGGCTCTAGCAATCAGCCCCAGCATTTT. This sequence joins TRBV5-1 and TRBJ1-5, with 8 nucleotides matching TRBD1. CDR3 length: 16 amino acids. With V trimmed by 4 bases and J by 0 bases, 6 bases remained unmatched. Germline CDR1 and CDR2: SGHRS and YFSETQ.

This clone showed up just a few times. The chain combines TRBV19 with TRBJ2-7; D possibly corresponds to TRBD1 (5 bases). Germline loops: CDR1 LNHDA, CDR2 SQIVND (reference sequence). The CDR3 is 13 amino acids. Trimming took off 6 bases at V and 6 bases at J, with 15 bases between the two ends. This CDR3 is CASSILQGGEQYF. DNA of the CDR3: TGTGCCAGTAGCATCCTCCAGGGTGGCGAGCAGTACTTC.

The chain is built from TRBV2 and TRBJ1-5; D call uncertain. Trimming took off 8 bases at V and 0 bases at J, with 14 bases between the two ends. The CDR3 has 15 residues. Germline V gene lookup returns CDR1 SNHLY and CDR2 FYNNEI. CDR3: CASGGASNSNQPQHF. The CDR3 bases are TGTGCCAGCGGTGGCGCCTCGAATAGCAATCAGCCCCAGCATTTT.

This clone is a singleton in its sample. The rearrangement links TRBV29-1 to TRBJ2-2; no reliable D call. Germline-derived CDR1 and CDR2 are SQVTM and ANQGSEA. Trimming left V 7 bases short and J 4 bases short, with 16 bases between. The CDR3 is 14 residues long. The CDR3 sequence: CSATLGAVTGELFF. CDR3 nucleotides: TGCAGCGCGACACTGGGCGCCGTCACCGGGGAGCTGTTTTTT.

This clone showed up just a few times. The V call is TRBV29-1, the J call TRBJ2-7; D might be TRBD1 (5 bases). V was pared by 4 bases and J by 2 bases, with 12 bases between. The CDR3 loop spans 13 amino acids. Germline lookup yields CDR1 SQVTM and CDR2 ANQGSEA. For the CDR3, the DNA is TGCAGCGTTGTTAGGACAACTACCTACGAGCAGTACTTC. Translating it yields CSVVRTTTYEQYF.

This chain links TRBV9 with TRBJ2-3; 9 bases agree with TRBD2. The CDR3 consists of 16 residues. Trimming removed 3 bases from V and 2 bases from J; junction bases left unmatched: 7. Germline assignment: CDR1 SGDLS and CDR2 YYNGEE. The CDR3 region is CASSALAGWLTDTQYF. The CDR3 nucleotides are TGTGCCAGCAGCGCCCTAGCGGGATGGCTCACAGATACGCAGTATTTT.

The gene calls are TRBV5-1 and TRBJ2-7; D might be TRBD1 (6 bases). The V end lost 1 base, the J end lost 0 bases, and 17 bases lay between the germline ends. Germline lookup yields CDR1 SGHRS and CDR2 YFSETQ. CDR3 length: 17 amino acids. The CDR3 sequence: CASSLNPQGHSSYEQYF. The CDR3 DNA reads TGCGCCAGCAGCTTGAACCCCCAGGGACACAGCTCCTACGAGCAGTACTTC.

The chain uses TRBV23-1 and TRBJ1-5; D might be TRBD1 (6 bases). Being an ORF, TRBV23-1 has a function that is uncertain. The ends were cut back, 1 base at V and 0 bases at J, with 22 bases in the middle. The CDR3 sequence is 20 residues long. CDR3 bases: TGCGCCAGCAGTCAATGGGCGAGGGGGGAGGGACGAAATAGCAATCAGCCCCAGCATTTT. Its protein is CASSQWARGEGRNSNQPQHF.